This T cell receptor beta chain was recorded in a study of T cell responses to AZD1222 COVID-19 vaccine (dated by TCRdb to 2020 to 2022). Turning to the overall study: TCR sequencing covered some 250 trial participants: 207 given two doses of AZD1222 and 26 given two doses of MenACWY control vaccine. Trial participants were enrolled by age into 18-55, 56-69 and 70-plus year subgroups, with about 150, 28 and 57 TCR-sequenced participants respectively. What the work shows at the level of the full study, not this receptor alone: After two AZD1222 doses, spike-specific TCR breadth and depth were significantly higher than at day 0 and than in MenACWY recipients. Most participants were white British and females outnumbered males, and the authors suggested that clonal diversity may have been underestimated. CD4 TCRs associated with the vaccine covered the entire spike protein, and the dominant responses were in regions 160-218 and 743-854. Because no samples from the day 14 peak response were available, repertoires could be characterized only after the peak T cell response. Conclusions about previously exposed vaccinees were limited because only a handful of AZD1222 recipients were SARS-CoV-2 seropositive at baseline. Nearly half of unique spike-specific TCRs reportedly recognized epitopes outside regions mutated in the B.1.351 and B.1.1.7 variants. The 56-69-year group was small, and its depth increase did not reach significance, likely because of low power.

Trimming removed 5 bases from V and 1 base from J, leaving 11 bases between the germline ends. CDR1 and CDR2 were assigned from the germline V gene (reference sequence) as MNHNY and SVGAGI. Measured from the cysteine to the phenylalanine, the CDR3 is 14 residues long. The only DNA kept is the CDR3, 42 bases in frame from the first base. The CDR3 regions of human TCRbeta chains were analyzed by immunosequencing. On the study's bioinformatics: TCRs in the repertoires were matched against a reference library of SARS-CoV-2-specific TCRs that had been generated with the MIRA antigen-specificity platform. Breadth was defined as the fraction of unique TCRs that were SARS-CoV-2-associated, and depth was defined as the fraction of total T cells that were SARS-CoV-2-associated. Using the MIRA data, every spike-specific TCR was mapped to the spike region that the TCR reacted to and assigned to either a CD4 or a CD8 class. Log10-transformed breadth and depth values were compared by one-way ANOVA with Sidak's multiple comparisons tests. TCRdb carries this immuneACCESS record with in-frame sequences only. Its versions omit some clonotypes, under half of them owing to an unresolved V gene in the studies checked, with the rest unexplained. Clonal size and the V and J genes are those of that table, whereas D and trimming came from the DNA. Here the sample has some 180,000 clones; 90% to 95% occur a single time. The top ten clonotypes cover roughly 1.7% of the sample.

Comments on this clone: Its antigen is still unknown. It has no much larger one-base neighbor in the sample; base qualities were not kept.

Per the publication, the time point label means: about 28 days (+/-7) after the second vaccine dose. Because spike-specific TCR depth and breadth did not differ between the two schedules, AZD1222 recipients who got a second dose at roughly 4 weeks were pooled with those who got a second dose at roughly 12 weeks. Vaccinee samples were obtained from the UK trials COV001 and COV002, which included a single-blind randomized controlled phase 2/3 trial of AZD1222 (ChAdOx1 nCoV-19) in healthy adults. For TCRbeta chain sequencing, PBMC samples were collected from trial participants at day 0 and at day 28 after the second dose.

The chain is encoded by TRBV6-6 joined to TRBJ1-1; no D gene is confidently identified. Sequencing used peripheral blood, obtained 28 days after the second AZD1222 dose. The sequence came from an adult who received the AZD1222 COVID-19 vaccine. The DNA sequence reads TGTGCCAGCAGTAAGGCCGAACAGAACACTGAAGCTTTCTTT. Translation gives CASSKAEQNTEAFF.